The next 14 T cell receptor beta chains were all read from a single sample in a study of cytomegalovirus exposure and HLA in healthy donors. PCR was performed using 60 Vbeta and 13 Jbeta primers. Data came from immunoSEQ multiplex PCR; TCRdb stores just in-frame clones and leaves some out. Among about 120,000 clones listed, roughly three quarters were seen once. Sequencing was performed on PBMCs. The receptors were sampled from a young man in good health and CMV-seropositive.

This chain connects TRBV27 to TRBJ1-1, with D possibly matching TRBD1 (5 bases). This CDR3 has 13 residues. V gave up 1 base and J gave up 4 bases, with 7 bases separating them. Germline V CDR1 and CDR2: MNHEY, SMNVEV (reference sequence). The CDR3 DNA sequence: TGTGCCAGCAGTTTATGGGGGGTCACTGAAGCTTTCTTT. Protein: CASSLWGVTEAFF.

This rearrangement joins TRBV11-2 to TRBJ2-7; tentatively, D is TRBD2 (6 bases). The germline CDR1 and CDR2 sequences are SGHAT and FQNNGV. The CDR3 runs to 14 residues. V shed 5 bases and J shed 6 bases, with 17 bases lying between them. The DNA for the CDR3 is TGTGCCAGCAGCACCGCCGGGGGAGCCGGCGAGCAGTACTTC. Encoded protein: CASSTAGGAGEQYF.

The chain links TRBV6-4 to TRBJ2-3; 9 bases are a match to TRBD2. This CDR3 contains 18 residues. J was trimmed by 2 bases and V by 3 bases; bases with no gene match: 12. From germline, CDR1 is MRHNA and CDR2 SNTAGT. The CDR3 DNA is TGTGCCAGCAGTGAGGGGACTAGCCCCATTGGTGCCACAGATACGCAGTATTTT. Translating it yields CASSEGTSPIGATDTQYF.

This clone was seen a few times. V and J are TRBV5-6 and TRBJ1-1, with a possible D match to TRBD1 (6 bases). The CDR3 length is 14 residues. CDR1 SGHDT and CDR2 YYEEEE come from the germline V gene. V shed 3 bases and J shed 3 bases, with 12 bases lying between them. The CDR3, as DNA: TGTGCCAGCAGCTATCGAGGGGGTTACACTGAAGCTTTCTTT. Translated, it gives CASSYRGGYTEAFF.

The rearrangement joins TRBV15 to TRBJ1-6; TRBD1 aligns across 7 bases. The CDR3 contains 16 residues. Germline V CDR1 and CDR2: LNHNV, YYDKDF (reference sequence). Germline trimming cut 3 bases from V and 7 bases from J; bases unmatched to any gene: 9. CDR3 region: CATSRAPTGRNSPLHF. DNA for the CDR3: TGTGCCACCAGCAGGGCCCCGACAGGGCGGAATTCACCCCTCCACTTT. The full variable domain, with the rest looked up from reference TRBV15 and TRBJ1-6, is DAMVIQNPRYQVTQFGKPVTLSCSQTLNHNVMYWYQQKSSQAPKLLFHYYDKDFNNEADTPDNFQSRRPNTSFCFLDIRSPGLGDTAMYLCATSRAPTGRNSPLHFGNGTRLTVT.

Comment on this clone: Other DNA sequences in this sample translate to the same CDR3. This chain joins TRBV7-6 and TRBJ1-2; D may be TRBD1 (6 bases). Trimming left V 1 base short and J 5 bases short, with 8 bases between. The CDR3 consists of 13 residues. Germline CDR1 reads SGHVS; CDR2 reads FNYEAQ. CDR3 sequence (DNA): TGTGCCAGCAGCTTAGGACAGGATTATGGCTACACCTTC. Its translation is CASSLGQDYGYTF.

This clone was counted once. The gene calls are TRBV5-1 and TRBJ2-1; tentatively, D is TRBD1 (6 bases). The germline gives CDR1 SGHRS, CDR2 YFSETQ. Trimming took off 0 bases at V and 2 bases at J, with 9 bases between the two ends. The CDR3 totals 15 residues. CDR3 DNA sequence: TGCGCCAGCAGCTTGGGGGGGCCTCCCTACAATGAGCAGTTCTTC. It translates to CASSLGGPPYNEQFF. The full variable domain, in which reference TRBV5-1 and TRBJ2-1 provide the parts outside the CDR3, is KAGVTQTPRYLIKTRGQQVTLSCSPISGHRSVSWYQQTPGQGLQFLFEYFSETQRNKGNFPGRFSGRQFSNSRSEMNVSTLELGDSALYLCASSLGGPPYNEQFFGPGTRLTVL.

The CDR3 nucleotides read TGTGCCAGCAGCCTCGACAGTCCCAGGGCGTACTTC. It codes for CASSLDSPRAYF. The rearrangement links TRBV7-8 to TRBJ2-7; maybe TRBD1 (5 bases). The V gene lost 5 bases and the J gene lost 12 bases, with 17 bases spanning the gap. The CDR3 length is 12 residues. From germline, CDR1 is SGHVS and CDR2 FQNEAQ.

V and J are TRBV6-7 and TRBJ2-5; 9 nucleotides line up with TRBD2. TRBV6-7 carries the ORF label, with uncertain function. V dropped 5 bases and J dropped 4; count of bases not matched to a gene: 17. This CDR3 has 18 residues. The CDR3 DNA is TGTGCCAGCAGTGACGGATCCTGGCGGGGGGGCGGAGGAGAGACCCAGTACTTC. Translated: CASSDGSWRGGGGETQYF.

The chain recombines TRBV6-1 with TRBJ2-7; 12 nucleotides align to TRBD2. Looked up from germline, CDR1 is MNHNS and CDR2 is SASEGT. V lost 6 bases, J lost 4 bases, and 7 bases stayed unmatched. CDR3 length equals 15 residues. This CDR3 is CASRYGLAGSYEQYF. The CDR3 nucleotides read TGTGCCAGCAGATACGGACTAGCGGGGAGTTACGAGCAGTACTTC.

This sequence joins TRBV6-5 and TRBJ2-7, with 7 bases identical to TRBD1. CDR1 MNHEY and CDR2 SVGAGI come from the germline V gene. There are 14 residues in the CDR3. The V gene end was trimmed by 2 bases and the J gene end by 2 bases; junction bases not matched to a gene: 3. The CDR3 nucleotides read TGTGCCAGCAGTTACATGGGACAGCCCTACGAGCAGTACTTC. This sequence encodes CASSYMGQPYEQYF.

This clone was picked up a small number of times. The CDR3 DNA follows: TGCGCCAGCAGTGAGTGGGGGGGCCGTTCTGGGGCCAACGTCCTGACTTTC. It codes for CASSEWGGRSGANVLTF. The chain couples TRBV10-2 to TRBJ2-6; TRBD2 is a possible D gene (7 bases). Trimming took 1 base from V and 1 from J, leaving 11 bases between them. The CDR3 consists of 17 residues. Per the germline V gene, CDR1 is WSHSY and CDR2 is SAAADI.

The chain joins TRBV4-3 to TRBJ1-1; D not resolved. V lost 0 bases, J lost 5 bases, and 13 bases lay in between. This CDR3 is 15 amino acids long. CDR1 LGHNA and CDR2 YSLEER come from the germline V gene. CDR3 nucleotides: TGCGCCAGCAGCCAAGATTTACGGACGGGAACTGAAGCTTTCTTT. Encoded protein: CASSQDLRTGTEAFF.

The chain carries TRBV27 and TRBJ2-1, with 14 nucleotides matching TRBD2. There are 16 residues in the CDR3. CDR1 MNHEY and CDR2 SMNVEV come from the germline V gene (reference sequence). Trimming at V came to 5 bases and at J to 6 bases, leaving 6 bases not matched to a gene. CDR3 DNA: TGTGCCAGCAGTCCCCGACTAGCGGGAGGGGGCAATGAGCAGTTCTTC. Protein sequence: CASSPRLAGGGNEQFF.